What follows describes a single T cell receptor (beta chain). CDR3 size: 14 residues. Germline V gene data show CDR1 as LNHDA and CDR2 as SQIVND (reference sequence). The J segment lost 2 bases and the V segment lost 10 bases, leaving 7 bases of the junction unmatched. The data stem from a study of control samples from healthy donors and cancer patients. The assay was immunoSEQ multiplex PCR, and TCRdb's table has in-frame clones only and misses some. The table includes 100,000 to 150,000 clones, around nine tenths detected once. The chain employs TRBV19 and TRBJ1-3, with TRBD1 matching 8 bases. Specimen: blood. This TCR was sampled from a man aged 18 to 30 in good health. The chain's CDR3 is CATSPGGPGNTIYF. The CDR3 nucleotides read TGTGCCACCTCCCCAGGGGGCCCTGGAAACACCATATATTTT.